In this sample, the clone carrying this T cell receptor beta chain turned up once. Libraries were prepared by immunoSEQ multiplex PCR; TCRdb keeps only in-frame clonotypes and omits some of them. The repertoire has approximately 660,000 clones, around 87% of them found once; the top ten carry around 0.0099%. The data derive from a study of shared T cell receptors in the human thymus. The V gene lost 0 bases and the J gene lost 2 bases, with 11 bases spanning the gap. The germline V gene has CDR1 MGHRA and CDR2 YSYEKL. The CDR3 is 16 amino acids. The data were also submitted as part of a second study, on human thymus T cells. That report notes: Infants, healthy and Finnish, who were having corrective surgery for congenital heart defects served as donors. Thymus tissue was removed during corrective cardiac surgery. Thymic and blood repertoires showed apparently biased V and J gene usage. The related literature has documented a marked overlap of thymic repertoires among unrelated individuals.

Sequenced input: thymocytes. This receptor was taken from a boy under two years old with a congenital heart defect. The V and J genes are TRBV4-1 and TRBJ2-1; D is undetermined. CDR3 DNA: TGCGCCAGCAGCCAAGATATCGCTATTACCTACAATGAGCAGTTCTTC. Translation: CASSQDIAITYNEQFF.